A selection of T cell receptor beta chains follows, all from one sample in a study of shared clonotypes between healthy human individuals. Assay: immunoSEQ multiplex PCR; the TCRdb copy retains only in-frame clones and omits some. Of roughly 490,000 clones listed, less than 80% are singletons. What was sequenced was PBMCs. These receptors were taken from a woman in her thirties or forties in good health. Some clones in this sample may be carry-over from other donors' samples. The CDR3 runs from the conserved cysteine through the conserved F or W. Each record gives: D gene, J gene, CDR3 length, clone size, V gene, CDR3 DNA, CDR3 protein. The D gene is left open where the match is weak. Size is omitted from some rows. Given values are once, few, many or a class for expanded clones.

-,TRBJ2-3,14,once,TRBV5-1,TGCGCCAGCACGCGGGACGGTGACACAGATACGCAGTATTTT,CASTRDGDTDTQYF
TRBD1,TRBJ2-2,16,few,TRBV6-4,TGTGCCAGCAGTTCCACCGGGACAGGGGTATCCGGGGAGCTGTTTTTT,CASSSTGTGVSGELFF
-,TRBJ2-2,14,once,TRBV30,TGTGCCTGGAGTTTAGGGGCGGGCACCGGGGAGCTGTTTTTT,CAWSLGAGTGELFF
-,TRBJ2-6,16,-,TRBV5-1,TGCGCCAGCCGGACCTCCCCGACCTCTGGGGCCAACGTCCTGACTTTC,CASRTSPTSGANVLTF
-,TRBJ2-5,13,few,TRBV4-1,TGCGCCAGCAGCCAAGGGGCCCGGCCTCCCTCTTACTTC,CASSQGARPPSYF
TRBD1,TRBJ1-3,15,-,TRBV28,TGTGCCAGCAGCCGAGACAGGGTCTACGGAAACACCATATATTTT,CASSRDRVYGNTIYF
TRBD1,TRBJ1-1,14,-,TRBV11-2,TGTGCCAGCAGCTCCACAGGGGTTTCCACTGAAGCTTTCTTT,CASSSTGVSTEAFF
TRBD1,TRBJ2-1,15,-,TRBV4-3,TGCGCCAGCAGCAGCGGGACAGGGGGCGAAAATGAGCAGTTCTTC,CASSSGTGGENEQFF
TRBD2,TRBJ2-3,16,-,TRBV9,TGTGCCAGCAGCGTTGGACTAGCGGGAGCCACAGATACGCAGTATTTT,CASSVGLAGATDTQYF
-,TRBJ2-7,13,-,TRBV7-8,TGTGCCAGCAGTTACAGAGTTTCCTACGAGCAGTACTTC,CASSYRVSYEQYF
TRBD2,TRBJ2-7,14,-,TRBV30,TGTGCCTGGAGTAGCGGGATCATCCCCTACGAGCAGTACTTC,CAWSSGIIPYEQYF
TRBD1,TRBJ2-4,14,once,TRBV28,TGTGCCAGCAGTTTTGCGCAGGGGGCCTACATTCAGTACTTC,CASSFAQGAYIQYF
TRBD1,TRBJ2-5,15,-,TRBV7-2,TGTGCCAGCAGGGAGAACAGGGGGCGCCAGGAGACCCAGTACTTC,CASRENRGRQETQYF
-,TRBJ2-3,14,-,TRBV7-3,TGTGCCAGCAGCCCTTTTATAACAGAAGATACGCAGTATTTT,CASSPFITEDTQYF
-,TRBJ2-1,15,-,TRBV11-2,TGTGCCAGCAGCTTAGGGCGGGCTAGCTACAATGAGCAGTTCTTC,CASSLGRASYNEQFF
TRBD1,TRBJ2-7,14,-,TRBV6-5,TGTGCCAGCAGGGATCTTACAGGGGGCAAAGAGCAGTACTTC,CASRDLTGGKEQYF
-,TRBJ2-2,14,-,TRBV5-6,TGTGCCAGCAGCTTGTCGGCAAGCACCGGGGAGCTGTTTTTT,CASSLSASTGELFF
-,TRBJ2-2,11,-,TRBV19,TGTGCCAGTAGTGGGGCCGGGGAGCTGTTTTTT,CASSGAGELFF
TRBD1,TRBJ2-7,14,-,TRBV19,TGTGCCAGTAGCCCGGACAGGGGGAATAACGAGCAGTACTTC,CASSPDRGNNEQYF
TRBD2,TRBJ2-1,16,-,TRBV27,TGTGCCAGCAGTTCGGGGACTAGCGGGGCCTACAATGAGCAGTTCTTC,CASSSGTSGAYNEQFF
-,TRBJ2-3,14,-,TRBV28,TGTGCCAGCAGTTTTTGGGGGAACACAGATACGCAGTATTTT,CASSFWGNTDTQYF
TRBD1,TRBJ1-4,18,-,TRBV27,TGTGCCAGCAGTCCAAAGACAGGGACGGCGATAACTAATGAAAAACTGTTTTTT,CASSPKTGTAITNEKLFF
TRBD2,TRBJ2-7,15,many,TRBV28,TGTGCCAGCAGTTTATGGGGCGGGAGTAAAGACGAGCAGTACTTC,CASSLWGGSKDEQYF
-,TRBJ2-7,15,-,TRBV5-5,TGTGCCAGCAGCTTATCGGCAGGAGACCCCTACGAGCAGTACTTC,CASSLSAGDPYEQYF
-,TRBJ2-3,12,-,TRBV15,TGTGCCACCAGCAGATTCCGAGATACGCAGTATTTT,CATSRFRDTQYF
-,TRBJ2-7,16,-,TRBV10-2,TGCGCCAGCAGTGAGTCGGTGCGGGAAATGCCCTACGAGCAGTACTTC,CASSESVREMPYEQYF
TRBD1,TRBJ1-4,14,-,TRBV30,TGTGCCTGGAGCGGGGACAGGGTTAATGAAAAACTGTTTTTT,CAWSGDRVNEKLFF
-,TRBJ2-1,16,-,TRBV7-3,TGTGCCAGCAGCGCCCAAGGTAGCGTTGGCGGGGATGAGCAGTTCTTC,CASSAQGSVGGDEQFF
-,TRBJ2-5,13,-,TRBV19,TGTGCCAGTAGTCGGACAGCTCGGGAGACCCAGTACTTC,CASSRTARETQYF
-,TRBJ2-3,14,-,TRBV18,TGTGCCAGCTCACCACGATCGGGCACAGATACGCAGTATTTT,CASSPRSGTDTQYF
-,TRBJ2-2,14,-,TRBV11-2,TGTGCCAGCAGCCCCCGGGTCAACACCGGGGAGCTGTTTTTT,CASSPRVNTGELFF
-,TRBJ2-7,14,once,TRBV19,TGTGCCAGTAGTATACAGGGGAGGGCCTACGAGCAGTACTTC,CASSIQGRAYEQYF
-,TRBJ2-7,16,-,TRBV4-1,TGCGCCAGCAGCCAAGATCTATCATTCAGCTCCTACGAGCAGTACTTC,CASSQDLSFSSYEQYF
TRBD2,TRBJ2-3,13,-,TRBV30,TGTGCCCGGACAACTAGCGGGAGAGATACGCAGTATTTT,CARTTSGRDTQYF
TRBD1,TRBJ1-1,16,-,TRBV19,TGTGCCAGTAGTATTCGCCATACAGGGGAGATCACTGAAGCTTTCTTT,CASSIRHTGEITEAFF
TRBD2,TRBJ2-2,16,-,TRBV5-4,TGTGCCAGCAGCCAAGGGCAAGCGGGAGTCACCGGGGAGCTGTTTTTT,CASSQGQAGVTGELFF
-,TRBJ1-5,12,-,TRBV19,TGTGCCAGTAGTATCAGTAGACAGCCCCAGCATTTT,CASSISRQPQHF
-,TRBJ2-1,13,-,TRBV29-1,TGCAGCGTTGAACTAGCGATAGGCAATGAGCAGTTCTTC,CSVELAIGNEQFF
TRBD1,TRBJ1-1,12,few,TRBV11-3,TGTGCCAGCAGCCGGGACAGCGATGAAGCTTTCTTT,CASSRDSDEAFF
-,TRBJ1-4,14,-,TRBV7-9,TGTGCCAGCAGCTTCAGACAGACTAATGAAAAACTGTTTTTT,CASSFRQTNEKLFF
TRBD1,TRBJ2-1,15,-,TRBV27,TGTGCCAGCAGCCAGGACAGGCCGGGGATAAATGAGCAGTTCTTC,CASSQDRPGINEQFF
-,TRBJ2-6,19,-,TRBV18,TGTGCCAGCTCACCAACCGGGGCCTCCCCAACCTCTGGGGCCAACGTCCTGACTTTC,CASSPTGASPTSGANVLTF
TRBD2,TRBJ2-7,18,many,TRBV7-6,TGTGCCAGCAGCTTAGCAGCCTCGGGGGGGGTGAGCTCCTACGAGCAGTACTTC,CASSLAASGGVSSYEQYF
TRBD1,TRBJ2-7,14,-,TRBV7-3,TGTGCCAGCAGCCGAGGGGGCCGTTTCCACGAGCAGTACTTC,CASSRGGRFHEQYF
-,TRBJ2-2,17,-,TRBV28,TGTGCCAGCAGTCCTAAAGGACGGGTCATCAGACCCGGGGAGCTGTTTTTT,CASSPKGRVIRPGELFF
-,TRBJ2-2,16,many,TRBV7-2,TGTGCCAGCAGCTTCACACCAACAGGGTCGGCCGGGGAGCTGTTTTTT,CASSFTPTGSAGELFF
-,TRBJ1-5,14,many,TRBV19,TGTGCCAGTAGCTCTAACAGGGCCAATCAGCCCCAGCATTTT,CASSSNRANQPQHF
-,TRBJ2-7,14,-,TRBV5-6,TGTGCCAGCAGCTTATCGGGGAGCTCCTACGAGCAGTACTTC,CASSLSGSSYEQYF
TRBD1,TRBJ2-1,14,-,TRBV6-5,TGTGCCAGCACCGCCGGGACAGGGGTGAATGAGCAGTTCTTC,CASTAGTGVNEQFF
-,TRBJ1-2,14,-,TRBV6-1,TGTGCCAGCAGTGAAGAAGGCATTCACTATGGCTACACCTTC,CASSEEGIHYGYTF
TRBD1,TRBJ1-4,19,-,TRBV7-8,TGTGCCAGCAGCCCGGCTCCACTTACTAAGGGACAGATTAATGAAAAACTGTTTTTT,CASSPAPLTKGQINEKLFF
-,TRBJ1-2,16,once,TRBV15,TGTGCCACCAGCAGAGATCGTGGGGATACTAACTATGGCTACACCTTC,CATSRDRGDTNYGYTF
-,TRBJ2-7,11,-,TRBV28,TGTGCCGCGGCAGAAAACTACGAGCAGTACTTC,CAAAENYEQYF